This T cell receptor beta chain appears in the sequencing data of a study of Ad26.COV2.S vaccination and SARS-CoV-2 variants. Study details: Dosing was one shot or two shots 56 days apart. General observations from the study: Ad26.COV2.S recipients had broader spike-specific TCRs (P = 0.0014).

On this clone: Its specificity is unknown.

The repertoire was sequenced with immunoSEQ multiplex PCR; TCRdb's copy has only in-frame clones and lacks some. Of a few hundred thousand clones listed, almost 90% are singletons. CDR1 is LNHDA and CDR2 is SQIVND in the germline V gene (reference sequence). This CDR3 has 16 residues. J lost 2 bases, V lost 3 bases, and 6 bases had no gene match. Sample treatment: some 20 received Ad26.COV2.S at low or high dose, single or two shots; about 5 received placebo; per-sample allocation not given. It was on day 63 after the first vaccine or placebo injection that samples were taken. Within Boston, the person who donated was an adult of 18-55 years. Vaccination employed an Ad26 vector expressing the Wuhan-strain SARS-CoV-2 spike.

This clonotype was sampled from a person between 18 and 60 years old who received the Ad26.COV2.S COVID-19 vaccine or a placebo. V and J are TRBV19 and TRBJ2-5, with 10 nucleotides matching TRBD2. The source was peripheral blood, collected in a trial of Ad26.COV2.S vaccine versus placebo. The CDR3 DNA sequence: TGTGCCAGTAGTATCAGGCCTAGCGGGAGACAAGAGACCCAGTACTTC. Protein sequence: CASSIRPSGRQETQYF.